These 19 T cell receptor beta chains share one sample of origin, sequenced in a study of blood T cell repertoires in COVID-19. Assay: immunoSEQ multiplex PCR; the TCRdb copy retains only in-frame clones and omits some. The table records about 46,000 clones, 86% of them present only once. Source material: PBMCs or T cells enriched from blood (not recorded which). All receptors come from a woman aged 45 to 65 who had recovered from COVID-19.

The chain links TRBV28 to TRBJ2-1; weak D call: TRBD2 (6 bases). CDR1 and CDR2 from the germline V gene are MDHEN and SYDVKM. V was clipped by 6 bases and J by 4 bases, with 13 bases between them. The CDR3 loop spans 14 amino acids. The CDR3: CASSLWGGYNEQFF. CDR3 in DNA: TGTGCCAGCAGCCTGTGGGGAGGTTACAATGAGCAGTTCTTC.

This clone was observed a single time. The chain uses TRBV11-2 and TRBJ2-7, with TRBD2 identical over 7 bases. Germline CDR1 SGHAT, CDR2 FQNNGV. V lost 5 bases to trimming and J lost 1 base; unmatched junction nucleotides: 8. This CDR3 is 15 amino acids long. The DNA for the CDR3 is TGTGCCAGCAGCCTCACTCGGGGGGATTCCTACGAGCAGTACTTC. It codes for CASSLTRGDSYEQYF.

On this clone itself: At one of its ends the junction is not consistent with the germline gene, which may arise from a read error. The genes are TRBV2 and TRBJ2-7; tentatively, D is TRBD2 (5 bases). Per germline, CDR1 SNHLY and CDR2 FYNNEI. This CDR3 has 11 residues. The CDR3 nucleotides are TGTGCCAGCAGTGAATGGGAGAGGCTAGACTTC. This sequence encodes CASSEWERLDF.

V gene TRBV11-2 combines with J gene TRBJ2-4; 8 nucleotides align to TRBD2. With V trimmed by 2 bases and J by 0 bases, 12 bases remained unmatched. CDR1 is SGHAT, CDR2 FQNNGV, per germline. This CDR3 is 19 amino acids long. CDR3 region: CASSLYRPGGLVAKNIQYF. Written as DNA, the CDR3 is TGTGCCAGCAGCTTATATCGTCCGGGAGGGCTAGTAGCCAAAAACATTCAGTACTTC.

This chain links TRBV7-9 with TRBJ1-2, with D possibly being TRBD1 (6 bases). Germline V gives CDR1 SEHNR, CDR2 FQNEAQ (reference sequence). V was cut by 5 bases and J by 12 bases, with 16 bases left in between. The CDR3 loop spans 12 amino acids. CDR3 DNA: TGTGCCAGCAGCCCACAGGGATATGGAGACACCTTC. This gives the protein CASSPQGYGDTF.

The chain links TRBV10-3 to TRBJ1-4, with D tentatively TRBD1 (5 bases). The germline V gene has CDR1 ENHRY and CDR2 SYGVKD. The ends were cut back, 4 bases at V and 4 bases at J, with 7 bases in the middle. This CDR3 spans 13 amino acids. The CDR3, as DNA: TGTGCCATCAGTGTCGGGGGTAATGAAAAACTGTTTTTT. It codes for CAISVGGNEKLFF.

The CDR3 region is CASSKTAGTPIQTQYF. The CDR3 DNA reads as TGTGCCAGCAGCAAGACTGCCGGGACACCCATACAGACCCAGTACTTC. This chain connects TRBV21-1 to TRBJ2-5; TRBD1 is the table's D call and was not checked against the DNA. TRBV21-1 corresponds to a pseudogene. This CDR3 is built from 16 residues.

The V gene is TRBV9, the J gene TRBJ1-1; 7 bases map to TRBD1. Trimming removed 4 bases from V and 10 bases from J; junction bases left unmatched: 10. The length of the CDR3 is 13 residues. CDR1 and CDR2 from the germline V gene are SGDLS and YYNGEE. The CDR3 sequence: CASSPEGKGAAFF. CDR3 nucleotide sequence: TGTGCCAGCAGCCCCGAAGGCAAGGGGGCAGCTTTCTTT.

V is TRBV7-2 and J is TRBJ2-2; 11 bases agree with TRBD2. The CDR3 spans 16 residues. In germline, CDR1 is SGHTA, CDR2 FQGNSA. V was pared by 5 bases and J by 5 bases, with 7 bases of the junction left unmatched. This chain's CDR3 is CASSPRLAGSTGELFF. The DNA for the CDR3 is TGTGCCAGCAGCCCGCGACTAGCGGGGTCGACCGGGGAGCTGTTTTTT.

Only one count was recorded for this clone. J is TRBJ2-7 and V is TRBV6-2 or TRBV6-3, with D possibly TRBD1 on 5 matching bases. Germline V gene lookup returns CDR1 MNHEY and CDR2 SVGEGT. The CDR3 consists of 12 residues. Trimming removed 5 bases from V and 3 bases from J, with 8 bases in between. CDR3 protein: CASSRDSYEQYF. CDR3 coding DNA: TGTGCCAGCAGTCGCGACAGCTACGAGCAGTACTTC.

The rearrangement uses TRBV9 and TRBJ2-1, with 7 positions matching TRBD2. J gave up 6 bases and V 0 bases, and 9 bases lay outside the gene matches. The CDR3 has 16 residues. Germline loops: CDR1 SGDLS, CDR2 YYNGEE. The chain's CDR3 is CASSVDPRRGSNEQFF. CDR3 coding DNA: TGTGCCAGCAGCGTAGACCCCCGGCGGGGGTCCAATGAGCAGTTCTTC.

The chain uses TRBV29-1 and TRBJ2-6; tentative D call: TRBD1 (6 bases). Germline CDR1 SQVTM, CDR2 ANQGSEA. The CDR3 is 14 residues long. V was pared by 6 bases and J by 2 bases, with 11 bases between. CDR3 coding DNA: TGCAGCGTGGCAACAGGGACTGGGGCCAACGTCCTGACTTTC. Its translation is CSVATGTGANVLTF.

The CDR3: CSVEDTGAFF. CDR3 nucleotides: TGCAGCGTTGAAGATACAGGCGCTTTCTTT. This chain connects TRBV29-1 to TRBJ1-1; maybe TRBD1 (5 bases). CDR1 and CDR2 (germline): SQVTM, ANQGSEA. The CDR3 runs to 10 residues. Trimming took off 0 bases at V and 11 bases at J, with 7 bases between the two ends.

J is TRBJ2-1 and V is TRBV7-8; 8 bases match TRBD2. This CDR3 has 15 residues. V trimming: 5 bases; J trimming: 6 bases; junction bases outside the gene matches: 9. The germline V gene encodes CDR1 SGHVS and CDR2 FQNEAQ. CDR3 DNA sequence: TGTGCCAGCAGCCTACTAGCGGCGCGGGTCAATGAGCAGTTCTTC. Translating gives CASSLLAARVNEQFF.

The rearrangement uses TRBV29-1 and TRBJ2-5; no firm D call. The CDR3 runs to 13 residues. V lost 4 bases and J 5 bases, leaving 14 bases between the germline ends. CDR1 and CDR2 (germline): SQVTM, ANQGSEA. As DNA, the CDR3 is TGCAGCGTTGTGGGCCAGGATCAGGAGACCCAGTACTTC. Residues: CSVVGQDQETQYF.

The chain is built from TRBV2 and TRBJ2-7; maybe TRBD2 (5 bases). Germline V gene sequence: CDR1 SNHLY, CDR2 FYNNEI. V was pared by 5 bases and J by 0 bases, with 14 bases between. The CDR3 is 15 residues long. The CDR3 sequence: CASSWTAEISYEQYF. CDR3 bases: TGTGCCAGCAGTTGGACTGCTGAAATCTCCTACGAGCAGTACTTC.

In this sample, this clone turned up once. This sequence joins TRBV25-1 and TRBJ2-2; 9 bases map to TRBD2. Unmatched junction bases numbered 8, after V lost 11 bases and J lost 7 bases. CDR3 size: 13 residues. CDR1 is MGHDK and CDR2 is SYGVNS in the germline V gene. The DNA for the CDR3 is TGTGCCGTGAGGACTAGCGAGGTCGGGGAGCTGTTTTTT. Protein: CAVRTSEVGELFF.

The chain employs TRBV7-8 and TRBJ2-5, with D possibly being TRBD2 (6 bases). The V gene's germline CDR1 is SGHVS and CDR2 FQNEAQ. CDR3 length: 16 residues. The V and J ends lost 3 bases and 6 bases respectively, with 20 bases between them. CDR3 loop: CASSLLVGRERKTQYF. Here the CDR3 DNA reads TGTGCCAGCAGCTTGCTCGTGGGGCGGGAAAGAAAGACCCAGTACTTC.

This clone has only one observation. The rearrangement links TRBV5-4 to TRBJ2-3; D is undetermined. V lost 4 bases, J lost 6 bases, and 15 bases lay in between. This CDR3 comprises 14 residues. CDR1 and CDR2 from the germline V gene are SGHNT and YYREEE (reference sequence). The CDR3 coding sequence is TGTGCCAGCAGCCCCGGCGGTGTATCTGATACGCAGTATTTT. Encoded protein: CASSPGGVSDTQYF.